These T cell receptor beta chains were read from a single sample in a study of T cells in Graves' hyperthyroidism and ophthalmopathy. TCRdb itself ran the multiplex PCR reads through MiXCR, one entry per CDR3 protein. The sample includes about 600,000 distinct CDR3 sequences, approximately 15% of them seen just once. Sequencing was carried out using blood. These receptors were obtained from a woman under 30 with Graves' ophthalmopathy. Both conserved end residues are part of each CDR3. The D gene is left open where the match is weak. A clone size is listed for some rows: how often the clone was seen (once, few, many), or a class if it is expanded.

. few TRBJ1-1 TRBV15 CATQDGGGASTEAFF TGTGCCACTCAAGACGGGGGCGGAGCGTCCACTGAAGCTTTCTTT
. many TRBJ1-6 TRBV28 CASRAGAMSSPLHF TGTGCCAGCAGGGCAGGGGCTATGAGTTCACCCCTCCACTTT
. few TRBJ2-1 TRBV7-3 CASSLADGSYNEQFF TGTGCCAGCAGCTTAGCCGATGGCTCCTACAATGAGCAGTTCTTC
TRBD2 . TRBJ2-5 TRBV6-1 CASRPNQLAGKFETQYF TGTGCCAGCAGACCCAACCAACTAGCGGGCAAGTTCGAGACCCAGTACTTC
TRBD1 many TRBJ1-2 TRBV2 CASSDRGLVGYTF TGTGCCAGCAGTGACAGGGGGCTGGTTGGCTACACCTTC
. . TRBJ2-1 TRBV6-2/TRBV6-3 CASSYNTMGSYNEQFF TGTGCCAGCAGTTATAACACCATGGGGTCCTACAATGAGCAGTTCTTC
. many TRBJ1-2 TRBV30 CAWSGVGNYGYTF TGTGCCTGGAGCGGAGTGGGGAACTATGGCTACACCTTC
. . TRBJ1-3 TRBV19 CASNPLRSGNTIYF TGTGCCAGTAACCCCTTACGGAGCGGAAACACCATATATTTT
. many TRBJ2-5 TRBV6-5 CASSYSTTWYQETQYF TGTGCCAGCAGTTACTCGACTACATGGTACCAAGAGACCCAGTACTTC
. few TRBJ2-7 TRBV5-8 CASSLCREGLCGYEQYF TGTGCCAGCAGCTTGTGTCGTGAAGGACTGTGCGGGTACGAGCAGTACTTC
. few TRBJ2-2 TRBV9 CASSGTRSDTGELFF TGTGCCAGCAGCGGCACTAGATCGGACACCGGGGAGCTGTTTTTT
. many TRBJ1-5 TRBV6-1 CASSVGPRNQPQHF TGTGCCAGCAGTGTGGGGCCTCGCAATCAGCCCCAGCATTTT
TRBD2 many TRBJ2-1 TRBV10-3 CAISASGSAYNEQFF TGTGCCATAAGCGCTAGCGGTTCGGCCTACAATGAGCAGTTCTTC
. many TRBJ2-1 TRBV7-2 CASSGLASSSYNEQFF TGTGCCAGCAGCGGCCTAGCCTCCTCCTCCTACAATGAGCAGTTCTTC
. few TRBJ1-5 TRBV4-1 CASSQPPGGRSNQPQHF TGCGCCAGCAGCCAACCCCCCGGGGGGCGGAGCAATCAGCCCCAGCATTTT
TRBD2 many TRBJ2-1 TRBV10-3 CAISESAGGEQFF TGTGCCATCAGTGAGTCGGCGGGGGGTGAGCAGTTCTTC
. many TRBJ2-2 TRBV11-1 CASSHGRGTGELFF TGTGCCAGCAGCCACGGAAGGGGGACCGGGGAGCTGTTTTTT
TRBD1 many TRBJ2-5 TRBV11-1 CASSLSGQAMETQYF TGTGCCAGCAGCTTAAGTGGACAGGCTATGGAGACCCAGTACTTC
. many TRBJ1-1 TRBV6-1 CASSEAGGYTEAFF TGTGCCAGCAGTGAAGCGGGGGGTTACACTGAAGCTTTCTTT
TRBD2 few TRBJ2-1 TRBV7-9 CASSRRAGKSYNEQFF TGTGCCAGCAGCCGCAGAGCGGGAAAATCCTACAATGAGCAGTTCTTC
. . TRBJ2-2 TRBV4-1 CASSQVIATGELFF TGCGCCAGCAGCCAAGTTATCGCCACCGGGGAGCTGTTTTTT
TRBD2 . TRBJ2-3 TRBV20-1 CSAQGLAGSEYTQYF TGCAGTGCTCAAGGACTAGCGGGCTCCGAGTATACGCAGTATTTT
. many TRBJ2-7 TRBV6-1 CASRVTGDYEQYF TGTGCCAGCAGAGTCACCGGGGACTACGAGCAGTACTTC
. many TRBJ2-3 TRBV12-3/TRBV12-4 CASSLWGVGTDTQYF TGTGCCAGCAGTTTGTGGGGGGTCGGCACAGATACGCAGTATTTT
TRBD2 . TRBJ2-1 TRBV7-3 CASSLGLAGDSEQFF TGTGCCAGCAGCTTAGGACTAGCGGGAGATAGTGAGCAGTTCTTC
TRBD1 . TRBJ1-2 TRBV6-1 CASIRDRAWIGGGYTF TGTGCCAGCATCCGGGACAGGGCCTGGATAGGGGGAGGCTACACCTTC
. many TRBJ2-7 TRBV6-2/TRBV6-3 CASSYSGRYYEQYF TGTGCCAGCAGTTACTCGGGGAGGTACTACGAGCAGTACTTC